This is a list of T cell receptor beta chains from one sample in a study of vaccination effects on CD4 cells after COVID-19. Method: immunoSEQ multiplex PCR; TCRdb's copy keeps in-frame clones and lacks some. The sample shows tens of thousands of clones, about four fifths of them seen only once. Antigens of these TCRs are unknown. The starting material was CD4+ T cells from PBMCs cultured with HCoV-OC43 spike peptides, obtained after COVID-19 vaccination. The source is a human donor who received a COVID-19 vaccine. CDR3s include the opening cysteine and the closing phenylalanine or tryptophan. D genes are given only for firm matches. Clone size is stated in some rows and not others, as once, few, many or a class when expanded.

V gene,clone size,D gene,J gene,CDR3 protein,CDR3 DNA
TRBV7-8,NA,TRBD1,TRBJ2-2,CASSLRGRGSEHRRGSTGELFF,TGTGCCAGCAGCTTAAGGGGGCGTGGAAGCGAACACCGGCGTGGGAGTACCGGGGAGCTGTTTTTT
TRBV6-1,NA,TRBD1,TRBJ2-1,CASSGAGTGGFNEQFF,TGTGCCAGCAGTGGGGCCGGGACAGGGGGCTTTAATGAGCAGTTCTTC
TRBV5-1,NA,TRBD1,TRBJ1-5,CASSLGGQGHQPQHF,TGCGCCAGCAGCTTGGGTGGACAGGGCCATCAGCCCCAGCATTTT
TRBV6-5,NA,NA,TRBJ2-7,CASSREAFSSYEQYF,TGTGCCAGCAGTCGCGAAGCTTTTAGCTCCTACGAGCAGTACTTC
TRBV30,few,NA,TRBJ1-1,CAWSVMGDEAFF,TGTGCCTGGAGTGTAATGGGGGATGAAGCTTTCTTT
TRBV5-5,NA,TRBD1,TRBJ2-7,CASSPGQGDRYEQYF,TGTGCCAGCAGCCCGGGACAGGGAGACCGCTACGAGCAGTACTTC
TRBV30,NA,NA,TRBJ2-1,CAWDPGAYNEQFF,TGTGCCTGGGACCCAGGGGCCTACAATGAGCAGTTCTTC
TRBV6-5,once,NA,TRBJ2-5,CASRSGAFETQYF,TGTGCCAGCAGGTCTGGGGCTTTCGAGACCCAGTACTTC
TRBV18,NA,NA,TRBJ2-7,CASSPKSSYEQYF,TGTGCCAGCTCACCTAAATCGTCCTACGAGCAGTACTTC
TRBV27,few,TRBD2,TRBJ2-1,CASSSKTSGVSGEQFF,TGTGCCAGCAGTTCCAAGACTAGCGGGGTGTCGGGCGAGCAGTTCTTC
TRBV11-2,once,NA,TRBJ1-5,CASSLDSGQAYQPQHF,TGTGCCAGCAGCTTAGACTCGGGACAAGCTTATCAGCCCCAGCATTTT
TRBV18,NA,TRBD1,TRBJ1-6,CATGTAYNSPLHF,TGTGCCACCGGGACAGCCTATAATTCACCCCTCCACTTT
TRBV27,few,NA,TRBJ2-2,CASSPRQLDSGELFF,TGTGCCAGCAGTCCCAGACAGTTAGATTCGGGGGAGCTGTTTTTT
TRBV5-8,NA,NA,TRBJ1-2,CASSSPTGLYYGYTF,TGTGCCAGCAGCTCACCCACCGGGCTCTACTATGGCTACACCTTC
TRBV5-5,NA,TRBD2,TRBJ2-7,CASSLSAGGLSSYEQYF,TGTGCCAGCAGCTTGTCGGCGGGAGGGCTGAGCTCCTACGAGCAGTACTTC
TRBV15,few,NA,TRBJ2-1,CATSRLDRYNEQFF,TGTGCCACCAGCAGACTCGACAGATACAATGAGCAGTTCTTC
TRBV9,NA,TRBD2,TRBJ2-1,CASSVGGGIYNEQFF,TGTGCCAGCAGCGTAGGGGGGGGTATCTATAATGAGCAGTTCTTC
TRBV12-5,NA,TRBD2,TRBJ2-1,CASGLVVAGMLPEQFF,TGTGCTAGTGGTTTGGTAGTAGCGGGAATGTTACCTGAGCAGTTCTTC
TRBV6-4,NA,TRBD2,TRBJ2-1,CASSDSSGSYNEQFF,TGTGCCAGCAGTGACTCTAGCGGGAGTTACAATGAGCAGTTCTTC
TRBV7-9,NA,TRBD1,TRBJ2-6,CASSLRSGQGDSGANVLTF,TGTGCCAGCAGCCTTCGGTCGGGACAGGGGGACTCTGGGGCCAACGTCCTGACTTTC
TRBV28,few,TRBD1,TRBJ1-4,CASSTGGRNEKLFF,TGTGCCAGCAGCACAGGGGGCAGGAATGAAAAACTGTTTTTT
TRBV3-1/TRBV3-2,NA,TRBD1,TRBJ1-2,CASRPQGVIGYTF,TGTGCCAGCAGACCGCAGGGGGTTATTGGCTACACCTTC
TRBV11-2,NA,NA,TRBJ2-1,CASSFDGGRYNEQFF,TGTGCCAGCTCTTTTGACGGGGGGCGGTACAATGAGCAGTTCTTC
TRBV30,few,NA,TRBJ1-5,CAWSSTGWQPQHF,TGTGCCTGGAGTTCTACGGGTTGGCAGCCCCAGCATTTT
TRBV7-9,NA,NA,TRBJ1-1,CASSLEALNTEAFF,TGTGCCAGCAGCTTAGAGGCGCTGAACACTGAAGCTTTCTTT
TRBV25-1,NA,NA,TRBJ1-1,CASSVVEVNTEAFF,TGTGCCAGCAGTGTGGTGGAAGTGAACACTGAAGCTTTCTTT
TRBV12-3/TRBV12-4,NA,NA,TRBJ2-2,CASSPSRGELFF,TGTGCCAGCAGCCCAAGCAGAGGGGAGCTGTTTTTT
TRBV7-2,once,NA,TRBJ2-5,CASSLALSQETQYF,TGTGCCAGCAGCTTAGCTCTGTCTCAAGAGACCCAGTACTTC
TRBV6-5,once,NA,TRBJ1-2,CASRDQSRSYGYTF,TGTGCCAGCAGAGACCAGAGTAGATCCTATGGCTACACCTTC
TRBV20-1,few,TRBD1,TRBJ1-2,CSASKGAQGYGYTF,TGCAGTGCTAGTAAGGGGGCGCAGGGCTATGGCTACACCTTC
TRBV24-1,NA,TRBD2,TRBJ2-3,CATSDPKRGADTQYF,TGTGCCACCAGTGACCCAAAGCGGGGGGCAGATACGCAGTATTTT
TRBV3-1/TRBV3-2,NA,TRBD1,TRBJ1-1,CASSPADRRTEAFF,TGTGCCAGCAGCCCCGCGGACAGGAGAACTGAAGCTTTCTTT
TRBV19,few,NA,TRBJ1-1,CASSSGLNTEAFF,TGTGCCAGTAGTTCAGGGTTGAACACTGAAGCTTTCTTT
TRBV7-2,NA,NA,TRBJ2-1,CASSQGRSGYEQFF,TGTGCCAGCAGCCAAGGGAGAAGCGGCTATGAGCAGTTCTTC
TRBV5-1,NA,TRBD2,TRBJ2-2,CASSGTSGNTGELFF,TGCGCCAGCAGTGGGACTAGCGGGAACACCGGGGAGCTGTTTTTT
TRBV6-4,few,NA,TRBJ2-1,CASSDSGYNEQFF,TGTGCCAGCAGTGACTCTGGGTACAATGAGCAGTTCTTC
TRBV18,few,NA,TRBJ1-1,CASSMVNTEAFF,TGTGCCAGCTCAATGGTGAACACTGAAGCTTTCTTT
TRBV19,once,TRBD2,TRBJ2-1,CASSASGLAGVEQFF,TGTGCCAGTAGTGCCTCGGGACTAGCGGGAGTAGAGCAGTTCTTC
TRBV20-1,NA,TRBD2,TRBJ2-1,CSAARREGEFF,TGCAGTGCTGCCAGGCGGGAGGGTGAGTTCTTC
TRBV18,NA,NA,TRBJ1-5,CASSPPSLTRLQPQHF,TGTGCCAGCTCACCACCGAGCCTCACAAGGCTTCAGCCCCAGCATTTT
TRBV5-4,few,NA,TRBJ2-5,CASSLAALETQYF,TGTGCCAGCAGCTTAGCGGCCTTAGAGACCCAGTACTTC
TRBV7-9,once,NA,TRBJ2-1,CASSLDPPAYNEQFF,TGTGCCAGCAGCTTAGACCCACCCGCCTACAATGAGCAGTTCTTC
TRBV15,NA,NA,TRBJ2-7,CATSDTGFGEQYF,TGTGCCACCAGCGACACAGGGTTCGGCGAGCAGTACTTC
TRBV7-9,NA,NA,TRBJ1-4,CASDYRATNEKLFF,TGTGCCAGCGATTACAGGGCAACTAATGAAAAACTGTTTTTT
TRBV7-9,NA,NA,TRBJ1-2,CASSLVGSPYYGYTF,TGTGCCAGCAGCTTAGTAGGCAGCCCCTACTATGGCTACACCTTC
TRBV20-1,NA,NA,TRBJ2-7,CSARANYEQYF,TGCAGTGCTAGGGCGAACTACGAGCAGTACTTC
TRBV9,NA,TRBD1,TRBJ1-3,CASSVWDRGLRNTIYF,TGTGCCAGCAGCGTATGGGACAGGGGGCTGAGAAACACCATATATTTT
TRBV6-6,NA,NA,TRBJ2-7,CASSYRASAYEQYF,TGTGCCAGCAGTTACCGGGCCTCCGCCTACGAGCAGTACTTC
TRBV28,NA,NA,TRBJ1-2,CASSSSPKIGYTF,TGTGCCAGCAGTTCAAGTCCCAAGATTGGCTACACCTTC
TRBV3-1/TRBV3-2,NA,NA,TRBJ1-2,CASSPRTERYGYTF,TGTGCCAGCAGCCCCCGGACAGAACGCTATGGCTACACCTTC
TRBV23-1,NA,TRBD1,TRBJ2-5,CASSLLDRADQETQYF,TGCGCCAGCAGTCTCTTGGACAGGGCTGACCAAGAGACCCAGTACTTC
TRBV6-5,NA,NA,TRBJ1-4,CASSSVGGGNEKLFF,TGTGCCAGCAGCTCCGTCGGGGGGGGAAATGAAAAACTGTTTTTT
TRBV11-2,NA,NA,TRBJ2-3,CASSLSLGASDTQYF,TGTGCCAGCAGCTTGTCCCTGGGGGCATCAGATACGCAGTATTTT
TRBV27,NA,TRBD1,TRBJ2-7,CASSLTGTGREQYF,TGTGCCAGCAGTTTAACCGGGACAGGGAGAGAGCAGTACTTC
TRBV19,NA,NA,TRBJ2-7,CASSMGGLNYEQYF,TGTGCCAGTAGTATGGGGGGCCTGAACTACGAGCAGTACTTC
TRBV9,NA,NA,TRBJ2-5,CASSVGGSGWETQYF,TGTGCCAGCAGCGTAGGGGGGAGTGGTTGGGAGACCCAGTACTTC
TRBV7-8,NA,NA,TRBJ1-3,CASSLEGNTIYF,TGTGCCAGCAGCTTAGAGGGAAACACCATATATTTT
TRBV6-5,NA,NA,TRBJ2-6,CASRPEQTGANVLTF,TGTGCCAGCAGACCCGAGCAAACTGGGGCCAACGTCCTGACTTTC
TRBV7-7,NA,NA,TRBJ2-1,CASSLGIFNEQFF,TGTGCCAGCAGCTTAGGAATCTTCAATGAGCAGTTCTTC
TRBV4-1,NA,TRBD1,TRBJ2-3,CASSRPSGGPRQYF,TGCGCCAGCAGCCGCCCCTCAGGGGGACCGAGACAGTATTTT